This T cell receptor beta chain originates from a study of blood T cell repertoires in COVID-19. Study overall: Samples representing acute and convalescent COVID-19 were sourced from the United States, Italy and Spain. T cells, B-cell-depleted T cells, or PBMCs supplied cDNA or gDNA.

Per the authors' pipeline: Amplified reference gene primers provided the basis for estimating nucleated cell counts. Data came from immunoSEQ multiplex PCR; TCRdb stores just in-frame clones and leaves some out. Clone size and V and J calls were adopted from that table, with D and trimming inferred from the DNA. The sample lists 200,000 to 250,000 clones, 65% to 90% occurring once. Germline CDR1 and CDR2: LNHDA and SQIVND (reference sequence). The CDR3 totals 12 residues. Deletions cut 8 bases from V and 7 bases from J, with 12 bases between. The receptor was derived from a woman aged 45 to 65 with acute or convalescent COVID-19. V and J are TRBV19 and TRBJ2-1, with D tentatively TRBD1 (6 bases). The sample taken for sequencing was peripheral blood. The CDR3 DNA follows: TGTGCCAGTGCCCCAGGGGAGAATGAGCAGTTCTTC. Its protein product is CASAPGENEQFF.